This note documents a single T cell receptor beta chain sequence. Clones were sequenced by immunoSEQ multiplex PCR, and TCRdb holds only the in-frame ones, with some missing. The table shows about 160,000 clones, with around 95% occurring only once. This entry belongs to a study of control samples from healthy donors and cancer patients. Trimming stripped 1 base from V and 8 bases from J, with 14 bases between. The germline gives CDR1 SGHTA, CDR2 FQGNSA. This CDR3 has 15 amino acids. Sequenced: blood. This receptor was taken from a woman aged 40 to 50 in good health. The chain links TRBV7-2 to TRBJ1-4; no reliable D call. Here the CDR3 reads CASSLDPGYREKLFF. In DNA form, the CDR3 reads TGTGCCAGCAGCTTAGATCCAGGTTATCGCGAAAAACTGTTTTTT.